These T cell receptor beta chains were read from a single sample in a study of OX40 agonist ivuxolimab in advanced cancers. Using immunoSEQ multiplex PCR, the repertoire was profiled, and TCRdb retains in-frame clones only, with some absent. The sample has tens of thousands of clones; 84% are singletons. The sequencing here drew on CD4+ or CD8+ T cells sorted from blood, taken in a trial of the OX40 agonist ivuxolimab. The receptors come from an adult with an advanced solid tumor such as melanoma, head and neck, liver or kidney cancer. Each CDR3 is given without its conserved first and last residue. The order of the fields is CDR3 length, V gene, CDR3 protein.

11 | TRBV6-1 | ASSEWVGQPQH
14 | TRBV5-6 | ASSPGITGGAGELF
13 | TRBV6-1 | ASSDLLASYNEQF
13 | TRBV7-2 | ASSLSGGGPWEQF
11 | TRBV5-6 | ASSPEVNTEAF
12 | TRBV28 | ASSIGQGNYGYT
12 | TRBV6-5 | ASSYLSSYNEQF
13 | TRBV2 | ASSEAAGLVYEQY
11 | TRBV30 | AWSAGMNTEAF
14 | TRBV5-1 | ASSLLQQTNTGELF
13 | TRBV2 | ASSEGVQLNYGYT
13 | TRBV28 | ASRRGTTNTDTQY
13 | TRBV4-1 | ASSPRGATQETQY
12 | TRBV29-1 | SAGQGPPHYEQY
12 | TRBV27 | ASSLSLGIYGYT
9 | TRBV19 | ASDPGQGQF
13 | TRBV7-3 | ASSLSNRQGNEQF
12 | TRBV6-6 | ASSHLGAGNTIY
14 | TRBV4-1 | ASSQRPDLAKNIQY
9 | TRBV10-1 | ASSNGGGYT
12 | TRBV19 | ASSLPGLASEQY
11 | TRBV27 | ASSFRDTYEQY
14 | TRBV13 | ASSSRDRSTSYEQY
12 | TRBV5-1 | ASSLAVPYNEQF
13 | TRBV9 | ASSPDGSGYNEQF
13 | TRBV9 | ASSVVELAVDTQY
13 | TRBV10-1 | ASSESRFSYNEQF
14 | TRBV5-5 | ASSINLGASLRGYT
13 | TRBV7-9 | ASSLGGASGNTIY
12 | TRBV11-2 | ASGGSGNHAEQY
13 | TRBV6-5 | ASSSGTSGRNEQF
14 | TRBV11-2 | ASSFSWAGGNNEQF
13 | TRBV9 | ASSVAGTAHNEQF
14 | TRBV11-1 | ASSSGTSGSRGELF
14 | TRBV9 | ASSVAGTGGYNEQF
10 | TRBV7-9 | ASSLRGYEQF
12 | TRBV7-6 | ASSLAERRHTQY
11 | TRBV6-4 | ASSLTVGETQY
15 | TRBV28 | ASSLRPGTVSTDTQY
16 | TRBV27 | ASSKVVPGSGGVDTQY
13 | TRBV28 | ASTLRGTGQETQY
13 | TRBV6-5 | ASKGAAGGSYEQY
13 | TRBV12-5 | ASGPAGGSTDTQY
14 | TRBV9 | ASSVGSQNRGDTQY